The rows below give T cell receptor beta chains drawn from one sample of a study of graft-versus-host responses after intestinal transplantation. Clones were read by immunoSEQ multiplex PCR, and TCRdb kept only the in-frame ones, dropping some. The table has about 97,000 clones, around 90% seen once. Material: PBMCs, obtained 453 days after intestinal transplant. The receptors come from a human patient who received an intestinal transplant, so some T cells may come from the graft donor. Each CDR3 is given with its conserved first and last residue. Fields, in order: CDR3 length, V gene, clone size, J gene, D gene, CDR3 DNA, CDR3 protein. D genes are given only for firm matches. Clone size is not always given. Where it is, it says once, few, many or a class for expanded clones.

15	TRBV6-5	.	TRBJ2-7	.	TGTGCCAGCGCGTCTAACGGGGGAGGAGGTTACGAGCAGTACTTC	CASASNGGGGYEQYF
15	TRBV6-5	.	TRBJ2-5	TRBD2	TGTGCCAGCACCCCAGCGGGGGCAATCCAAGAGACCCAGTACTTC	CASTPAGAIQETQYF
13	TRBV7-7	.	TRBJ1-1	.	TGTGCTAGCAGCTCACACCTGAACACTGAAGCTTTCTTT	CASSSHLNTEAFF
13	TRBV19	.	TRBJ1-1	.	TGTGCCAGTAGTTGGTTCGGGTACACTGAAGCTTTCTTT	CASSWFGYTEAFF
15	TRBV6-1	.	TRBJ2-6	TRBD1	TGTGCCAGCAGTCCAGGGGGAACTGGGGCCAACGTCCTGACTTTC	CASSPGGTGANVLTF
13	TRBV4-1	.	TRBJ2-7	TRBD2	TGCGCCAGCAGCCAAGGGGGGGGTTACGAGCAGTACTTC	CASSQGGGYEQYF
13	TRBV18	.	TRBJ2-7	.	TGTGCCAGCTCATCTTACAGGCACGACGAGCAGTACTTC	CASSSYRHDEQYF
15	TRBV9	.	TRBJ1-4	.	TGTGCCAGCAGCTCAGCGGGGGGAAATAATGAAAAACTGTTTTTT	CASSSAGGNNEKLFF
12	TRBV29-1	.	TRBJ1-1	.	TGCAGCGTTGTCCGTCAGAACACTGAAGCTTTCTTT	CSVVRQNTEAFF
12	TRBV2	.	TRBJ2-7	.	TGTGCCAGCAGCCCCAGCTCCTACGAGCAGTACTTC	CASSPSSYEQYF
14	TRBV25-1	.	TRBJ2-1	TRBD1	TGTGCCAGCACGACAGGGGTGGGGCACGGGGAGCAGTTCTTC	CASTTGVGHGEQFF
13	TRBV25-1	once	TRBJ2-5	.	TGTGCCAGCAGGAGGGGCCCCAAAGAGACCCAGTACTTC	CASRRGPKETQYF
12	TRBV29-1	.	TRBJ2-4	.	TGCAGCGGGTCGGGACCCAAAAACATTCAGTACTTC	CSGSGPKNIQYF
14	TRBV7-9	.	TRBJ1-1	TRBD1	TGTGCCAGCAGCCCACAGGGGTTATTTACTGAAGCTTTCTTT	CASSPQGLFTEAFF
14	TRBV7-2	.	TRBJ2-2	TRBD1	TGTGCCAGCAGTCAGAGACAGGGGGCCGGGGAGCTGTTTTTT	CASSQRQGAGELFF
15	TRBV6-5	once	TRBJ2-1	TRBD1	TGTGCCAGCAGTTCCGACAGGGGGGCTGGGAATTCGGAGTTCTTC	CASSSDRGAGNSEFF
16	TRBV7-9	.	TRBJ2-1	.	TGTGCCAGCAGCTTAGGCTCGGGGACGGCCTACAATGAGCAGTTCTTC	CASSLGSGTAYNEQFF
12	TRBV6-1	.	TRBJ2-7	TRBD1	TGTGCCAGCAGTAGACAGGGGGACGAGCAGTACTTC	CASSRQGDEQYF
13	TRBV10-3	.	TRBJ1-2	.	TGTGCCATCAGTGAAGGTCAGGGATATGGCTACACCTTC	CAISEGQGYGYTF
14	TRBV4-2	.	TRBJ2-3	.	TGTGCCAGCAGCCAAGCGGGGGAACCAGATACGCAGTATTTT	CASSQAGEPDTQYF
13	TRBV6-6	.	TRBJ1-5	.	TGTGCCACCCGGACAGCAGGTAATCAGCCCCAGCATTTT	CATRTAGNQPQHF
14	TRBV5-1	.	TRBJ1-4	.	TGCGCCAGCAGCTTGGGGGCCTCAAATGAAAAACTGTTTTTT	CASSLGASNEKLFF
13	TRBV19	.	TRBJ1-4	.	TGTGCCAGTCGGTGGAGGCCCAGTGAAAAACTGTTTTTT	CASRWRPSEKLFF
15	TRBV6-1	.	TRBJ2-6	.	TGTGCCAGCAGTGAAGGGCCCTCTGGGGCCAACGTCCTGACTTTC	CASSEGPSGANVLTF
14	TRBV7-3	.	TRBJ2-5	TRBD2	TGTGCCAGCAGCCACGGACTAGACGGGGAGACCCAGTACTTC	CASSHGLDGETQYF
14	TRBV10-1	.	TRBJ1-4	TRBD1	TGCGCCAGCAGTGGAGGGGGCCAGGGCGAAAAACTGTTTTTT	CASSGGGQGEKLFF
14	TRBV28	.	TRBJ1-2	.	TGTGCCAGCAGTCAAGTGGACCAGAAGTTGGGCTACACCTTC	CASSQVDQKLGYTF
14	TRBV2	.	TRBJ2-5	TRBD2	TGTGCCAGCAGTAGGAGCGGGGGCCAAGAGACCCAGTACTTC	CASSRSGGQETQYF
14	TRBV4-1	.	TRBJ2-3	.	TGTGCCAGCAGCCCAGGGGCCAACACAGATACGCAGTATTTT	CASSPGANTDTQYF
14	TRBV7-3	.	TRBJ1-1	.	TGTGCCAGCAGCTTAGCCGGGGGGAACACTGAAGCTTTCTTT	CASSLAGGNTEAFF
16	TRBV6-4	.	TRBJ2-3	TRBD2	TGTGCCAGCAGTGACCAAGCGGGGGGGCCGACAGATACGCAGTATTTT	CASSDQAGGPTDTQYF
15	TRBV7-6	.	TRBJ2-7	TRBD1	TGTGCCAGCAGCTTAGAGTGGGGACAGGGGAATGAGCAGTACTTC	CASSLEWGQGNEQYF
13	TRBV5-1	.	TRBJ2-7	.	TGCGCCAGCACGGGACACCTTCCCTACGAGCAGTACTTC	CASTGHLPYEQYF
16	TRBV19	.	TRBJ1-1	TRBD1	TGTGCCAGTACTAGACAGGGTACAACCTTGACAACTGAAGCTTTCTTT	CASTRQGTTLTTEAFF
13	TRBV11-1	once	TRBJ1-1	.	TGTGCCAGCAGCTTAGGGTTCGGACCTGAAGCTTTCTTT	CASSLGFGPEAFF
15	TRBV18	.	TRBJ2-5	.	TGTGCCAGCTCACCGGGGGGGGGCGACCGAGAGACCCAGTACTTC	CASSPGGGDRETQYF
14	TRBV5-6	once	TRBJ2-1	TRBD1	TGTGCCAGCAGCTTCGGGACAGGGTATGATGAGCAGTTCTTC	CASSFGTGYDEQFF
15	TRBV7-9	.	TRBJ2-3	TRBD1	TGTGCCAGCAGCCCCAGACAGGGAAACACAGATACGCAGTATTTT	CASSPRQGNTDTQYF
13	TRBV28	.	TRBJ1-1	.	TGTGCCGGCCGGGGGACACCCAAAACTGAAGCTTTCTTT	CAGRGTPKTEAFF
14	TRBV6-5	.	TRBJ2-5	.	TGTGCCAGCAGTTATGCGTCTTGGGGAGAGACCCAGTACTTC	CASSYASWGETQYF
16	TRBV10-3	.	TRBJ1-3	.	TGTGCCACCCTGGTCGGCAGTTCCCTCTCTGGAAACACCATATATTTT	CATLVGSSLSGNTIYF